This T cell receptor (beta chain) was captured by sequencing in a study of STAT5B mutations in CD4+ large granular lymphocyte leukemia. Study results and caveats: Patient CD4-sorted repertoires looked more clonal than healthy CD4+ repertoires, even without putative leukemic clones.

Measured with immunoSEQ multiplex PCR; TCRdb has only the in-frame clones, and not every one. This sample yields fewer than 35,000 clones, of which about 91% are seen a single time; 0.97% belongs to the top ten. V lost 6 bases and J 6 bases, leaving 14 bases between the germline ends. The CDR3 runs to 13 residues. Germline lookup yields CDR1 SGHTA and CDR2 FQGTGA. Points on this clone: As yet, its antigen is unknown.

J is TRBJ1-1 and V is TRBV7-3; possible D gene TRBD1, 5 bases. This TCR came from a human donor in good health. The sequenced material came from CD4+ T cells from blood buffy coats. Written as DNA, the CDR3 is TGTGCCAGCAGTTCTACTGGGGGGGCTGAAGCTTTCTTT. It encodes CASSSTGGAEAFF.